One sample yielded the 10 T cell receptor beta chains listed below, sequenced in a study of blood T cell repertoires in COVID-19. Sequencing was performed with immunoSEQ multiplex PCR; in TCRdb, only in-frame clones are kept and a portion is missing. The table includes around 160,000 clones, around four fifths detected once. Sequencing was done on a sample of peripheral blood. These receptors originate from a human donor in a cohort sampled during active COVID-19.

The chain couples TRBV24-1 to TRBJ2-7; 11 bases map to TRBD1. V lost 4 bases to trimming and J lost 4 bases; unmatched junction nucleotides: 11. The CDR3 runs 17 residues. CDR1 KGHDR and CDR2 SFDVKD come from the germline V gene. The CDR3, as DNA: TGTGCCACCAGTGAACCCAAACCCGGGACAGGGGGTTACGAGCAGTACTTC. Its translation: CATSEPKPGTGGYEQYF.

This chain's CDR3 is CASRRGKETQYF. In DNA form, the CDR3 reads TGTGCCAGCAGGCGGGGGAAAGAGACCCAGTACTTC. This chain joins TRBV6-5 and TRBJ2-5; the match to TRBD2 covers 7 bases. CDR1 MNHEY and CDR2 SVGAGI come from the germline V gene. J was trimmed by 3 bases and V by 6 bases; bases with no gene match: 1. CDR3 length: 12 amino acids.

This rearrangement joins TRBV5-1 to TRBJ1-1, with D perhaps matching TRBD1 (5 bases). This CDR3 region has 13 residues. Germline V lookup: CDR1 SGHRS, CDR2 YFSETQ. Trimming took 0 bases from V and 10 from J, leaving 13 bases between them. The CDR3 here is CASSLDGGTGAFF. CDR3 nucleotide sequence: TGCGCCAGCAGCTTGGACGGGGGTACGGGAGCTTTCTTT.

This chain joins TRBV5-4 and TRBJ2-3; the match to TRBD2 covers 8 bases. The CDR3 contains 17 residues. CDR1 and CDR2 from the germline V gene are SGHNT and YYREEE (reference sequence). J lost 1 base, V lost 0 bases, and 7 bases had no gene match. The CDR3 is CASSLASTGGGTDTQYF. The CDR3 nucleotides are TGTGCCAGCAGCTTGGCTTCAACGGGGGGGGGCACAGATACGCAGTATTTT.

This chain uses TRBV3-1 (or the pseudogene TRBV3-2) with TRBJ1-3; D is undetermined. CDR3 size: 15 residues. Germline loops: CDR1 LGHDT, CDR2 YNNKEL (reference sequence). V was trimmed by 1 base and J by 1 base, leaving 8 bases between them. The CDR3 sequence: CASSQVVRSGNTIYF. CDR3 DNA sequence: TGTGCCAGCAGCCAAGTCGTCAGGTCTGGAAACACCATATATTTT.

The chain carries TRBV7-3 and TRBJ2-7; 7 bases map to TRBD2. V lost 5 bases to trimming and J lost 7 bases; unmatched junction nucleotides: 8. CDR1 and CDR2 (germline): SGHTA, FQGTGA. The CDR3 runs to 13 residues. The CDR3 nucleotides are TGTGCCAGCAGCACCCACAAAGCGGGGGAGCAGTACTTC. Translating it yields CASSTHKAGEQYF.

This chain joins TRBV2 and TRBJ1-5; the match to TRBD1 covers 9 bases. Germline CDR1 and CDR2: SNHLY and FYNNEI. CDR3 size: 14 residues. J lost 3 bases, V lost 4 bases, and 1 base had no gene match. This CDR3 is CASSGDRDNQPQHF. The CDR3 region has the DNA TGTGCCAGCAGTGGGGACAGGGACAATCAGCCCCAGCATTTT. Full variable domain (rest looked up from reference TRBV2 and TRBJ1-5): EPEVTQTPSHQVTQMGQEVILRCVPISNHLYFYWYRQILGQKVEFLVSFYNNEISEKSEIFDDQFSVERPDGSNFTLKIRSTKLEDSAMYFCASSGDRDNQPQHFGDGTRLSIL.

This clone was seen more than once but under ten times. V usage is TRBV27 and J usage is TRBJ2-3, with TRBD2 matching over 10 bases. The germline V gene encodes CDR1 MNHEY and CDR2 SMNVEV (reference sequence). J lost 2 bases, V lost 5 bases, and 4 bases had no gene match. The CDR3 is made up of 15 amino acids. This CDR3 is CASSPSGGATDTQYF. CDR3 bases: TGTGCCAGCAGTCCGAGCGGGGGGGCCACAGATACGCAGTATTTT.

The J gene is TRBJ1-4, the V gene TRBV5-1, with D perhaps TRBD1 (6 bases). The CDR3 is 14 amino acids. The V gene's germline CDR1 is SGHRS and CDR2 YFSETQ. Trimming took 4 bases from V and 9 from J, leaving 16 bases between them. The CDR3 coding sequence is TGCGCCAGCAGCCAGGGGACGTACGAACAAAAACTGTTTTTT. This sequence encodes CASSQGTYEQKLFF.

The V gene is TRBV3-1 (or the pseudogene TRBV3-2), the J gene TRBJ2-5, with 8 bases aligning to TRBD2. After removal of 4 bases from V and 5 bases from J, the junction contained 18 bases not matched to a gene. CDR3 size: 18 residues. CDR1 is LGHDT, CDR2 YNNKEL, per germline (reference sequence). The CDR3 reads CASSRGATGTRVGETQYF. Written as DNA, the CDR3 is TGTGCCAGCAGCCGCGGTGCAACCGGGACTAGAGTAGGGGAGACCCAGTACTTC.